The clone carrying this TCR beta chain has just a few counts. The CDR3 extends over 16 amino acids. The V gene's germline CDR1 is MNHEY and CDR2 SMNVEV (reference sequence). Deletions cut 6 bases from V and 11 bases from J, with 29 bases between. The sample comes from a study of identical twins. TCRdb re-called the 5' RACE reads with MiXCR, one entry per CDR3 protein. The data hold hundreds of thousands of distinct CDR3 sequences, with approximately 7% observed a single time. These data were likewise used in another study, on yellow fever vaccine responses in identical twins.

The chain employs TRBV27 and TRBJ2-7; D remains unclear. The clonotype comes from a woman between 18 and 29 years old in good health. The specimen sequenced was memory (CD45RO+) T cells sorted from blood. The CDR3 is CASSQAKGGRSRVEYF. In DNA, the CDR3 is TGTGCCAGCAGCCAAGCTAAGGGCGGACGATCTAGGGTGGAGTACTTC.